The clone carrying this T cell receptor beta chain occurred a few times. What it recognizes is unknown. TCRdb redid the calling of the 5' RACE reads with MiXCR, one entry per CDR3 protein. The sample holds 50,000 to 60,000 distinct CDR3 sequences; around 6.7% are singletons and the top ten take around 35%. The sample originates from a study of spatial heterogeneity in lung cancer. Whole-study context: Sequencing was performed on follow-up PBMC samples when available, collected at a median of around two years after resection. Alpha-chain detections were consistently fewer than beta-chain detections among the sequences. Notes on the study in general: At resection, ubiquitous expanded tumor TCRs appeared in blood more than at follow-up.

Specified time point: blood at routine non-recurrence follow-up after resection. Unsorted whole RNA from tumor, nontumor lung or frozen PBMC underwent sequencing. This CDR3 has 14 amino acids. Trimming at V came to 6 bases and at J to 2 bases, leaving 6 bases not matched to a gene. The germline gives CDR1 SGHRS, CDR2 YFSETQ. Specimen: PBMCs, collected at follow-up. This TCR was recovered from a female donor with early-stage non-small cell lung cancer. This rearrangement joins TRBV5-1 to TRBJ2-7, with 9 bases that match TRBD1. CDR3 loop: CASKLGTGTYEQYF. In nucleotides, the CDR3 is TGCGCCAGCAAGTTGGGGACAGGGACCTACGAGCAGTACTTC.